This TCR beta chain was captured in a study of blood T cell repertoires in COVID-19. The wider study: T cells, B-cell-depleted T cells, or PBMCs provided the cDNA or gDNA that served as material.

Trimming cost V 0 bases and J 5 bases, with 7 bases left between them. This CDR3 is built from 13 residues. The V gene's germline CDR1 is LGHNA and CDR2 YSLEER. Assay: immunoSEQ multiplex PCR; the TCRdb copy retains only in-frame clones and omits some. Of approximately 250,000 clones in the sample, approximately 90% are singletons; the top ten hold over 3.5%. The origin of this receptor is a woman between 25 and 40 years old with acute COVID-19. V usage is TRBV4-3 and J usage is TRBJ1-1; D uncertain. The sequencing sample was made of PBMCs or T cells enriched from blood (not recorded which). This CDR3 reads CASSQDGGTEAFF. CDR3 sequence (DNA): TGCGCCAGCAGCCAAGACGGAGGTACTGAAGCTTTCTTT.